One TCR beta chain is described in this entry. Sequencing was performed with immunoSEQ multiplex PCR; in TCRdb, only in-frame clones are kept and a portion is missing. This sample carries 30,000 to 40,000 clones, approximately 91% of them seen once, and the ten largest clones take approximately 2.6%. The CDR3 runs to 14 residues. The V end lost 6 bases, the J end lost 2 bases, and 15 bases lay between the germline ends. Germline V gene data show CDR1 as SQVTM and CDR2 as ANQGSEA. The data originate from a study of T cell changes during pregnancy in multiple sclerosis. The chain links TRBV29-1 to TRBJ2-3; D might be TRBD1 (6 bases). Sequenced material: CD4+ T cells from peripheral blood mononuclear cells, taken in the third trimester of pregnancy. This TCR was sampled from a female donor in good health, enrolled as a control in a pregnancy study. CDR3 coding DNA: TGCAGCGTAGGACGGACAGCAACCACAGATACGCAGTATTTT. This translates into CSVGRTATTDTQYF.